What follows are 24 T cell receptor beta chains derived from one specimen sequenced in a study of blood T cell repertoires in COVID-19. The data were produced by immunoSEQ multiplex PCR, yet TCRdb's version contains in-frame clones alone and is incomplete. In the table there are 95,000 to 150,000 clones, 75% to 90% of which are singletons. Specimen: peripheral blood. These receptors were obtained from a man aged 40-55 years with acute or convalescent COVID-19.

Concerning this clone: A junction end diverges from the germline sequence, so it may reflect a read error. The chain uses TRBV5-5 and TRBJ2-7; 7 bases map to TRBD1. There are 14 residues in the CDR3. Germline V lookup: CDR1 SGHKS, CDR2 YYEKEE (reference sequence). CDR3 nucleotides: TGTGCCAGCAGCCCAGAAGGGGGCTCCCACGAGCAGTACTTC. It encodes CASSPEGGSHEQYF.

This chain connects TRBV12-3 or TRBV12-4 to TRBJ2-7, with D possibly matching TRBD1 (6 bases). With 6 bases removed from V and 6 bases from J, the gap between germline ends came to 15 bases. The length of the CDR3 is 13 residues. This chain's CDR3 is CASSTGTGLEQYF. CDR3 in DNA: TGTGCCAGCAGCACAGGGACGGGTCTCGAGCAGTACTTC.

This clone was detected a few times. This chain connects TRBV6-5 to TRBJ2-3; D might be TRBD2 (6 bases). CDR1 and CDR2 (germline): MNHEY, SVGAGI. Deletions cut 2 bases from V and 0 bases from J, with 9 bases between. There are 15 residues in the CDR3. The CDR3 loop is CASSYAGLSTDTQYF. The CDR3 DNA reads TGTGCCAGCAGTTACGCGGGGCTCAGCACAGATACGCAGTATTTT.

The V and J genes are TRBV13 and TRBJ1-1; no clear D gene. Germline lookup yields CDR1 PRHDT and CDR2 FYEKMQ (reference sequence). CDR3 length: 13 residues. V lost 1 base to trimming and J lost 0 bases, with 3 bases between them. The DNA of the CDR3 is TGTGCCAGCAGCTTAGACATGAACACTGAAGCTTTCTTT. It translates to CASSLDMNTEAFF.

The chain has TRBV11-2 and TRBJ1-1, with 8 positions matching TRBD1. The CDR3 is 13 residues long. Losses at the gene ends were 6 bases for V and 4 bases for J; bases not matched to a gene: 4. The germline V gene has CDR1 SGHAT and CDR2 FQNNGV. DNA of the CDR3: TGTGCCAGCAGATTACAGGGGGTCACTGAAGCTTTCTTT. Amino acid sequence: CASRLQGVTEAFF.

V gene TRBV5-1 combines with J gene TRBJ1-2; D perhaps matches TRBD1 (6 bases). V lost 10 bases, J lost 5 bases, and 21 bases lay in between. Germline V gene lookup returns CDR1 SGHRS and CDR2 YFSETQ. The CDR3 covers 14 residues. The CDR3 coding sequence is TGCGCCGGTTCCGGTCGGGGGGCCGATTATGGCTACACCTTC. Translation gives CAGSGRGADYGYTF.

In this sample, this clone turned up a few times. The genes are TRBV30 and TRBJ1-6; D possibly corresponds to TRBD1 (5 bases). CDR1 is GTSNPN and CDR2 is SVGIG in the germline V gene (reference sequence). CDR3 size: 14 residues. V lost 5 bases, J lost 7 bases, and 15 bases lay in between. The CDR3 DNA follows: TGTGCCTGGGGCCGGGGGGGATTCAATTCACCCCTCCACTTT. It yields the protein CAWGRGGFNSPLHF.

This chain links TRBV5-1 with TRBJ1-4; possibly TRBD1 for D (6 bases). In germline, CDR1 is SGHRS, CDR2 YFSETQ. Trimming pared 6 bases from V and 4 bases from J, leaving 16 bases between. This CDR3 has 15 residues. CDR3 in amino acids: CASTEGRGGNEKLFF. The CDR3 nucleotides read TGCGCCAGCACCGAAGGAAGGGGGGGTAATGAAAAACTGTTTTTT.

The chain is built from TRBV5-4 and TRBJ2-5, with TRBD1 identical over 8 bases. The CDR3 runs to 13 residues. Losses at the gene ends were 5 bases for V and 5 bases for J; bases not matched to a gene: 5. CDR1 and CDR2 (germline): SGHNT, YYREEE (reference sequence). The CDR3 region has the DNA TGTGCCAGCAGTTTGCAGGGGGCTGAGACCCAGTACTTC. This codes for CASSLQGAETQYF.

V and J are TRBV5-1 and TRBJ1-2, with 10 bases lining up with TRBD1. The germline V gene encodes CDR1 SGHRS and CDR2 YFSETQ. After removal of 4 bases from V and 11 bases from J, the junction contained 5 bases not matched to a gene. The CDR3 sequence is 12 residues long. The CDR3 region is CASSPGQGSYTF. The CDR3 bases are TGCGCCAGCAGCCCGGGACAGGGGAGTTACACCTTC.

This clone came up once. This chain joins TRBV7-5 and TRBJ1-1; the table's TRBD1 call for D was not verified on the DNA. TRBV7-5 is designated a pseudogene. The CDR3 totals 11 residues. This CDR3 reads CARDRRAEAFF. The CDR3 region has the DNA TGTGCCAGAGACAGACGGGCCGAAGCTTTCTTT.

The chain couples TRBV10-3 to TRBJ2-4; 10 nucleotides match TRBD1. V dropped 5 bases and J dropped 0; count of bases not matched to a gene: 4. Germline V gives CDR1 ENHRY, CDR2 SYGVKD. The length of the CDR3 is 16 residues. As DNA, the CDR3 is TGTGCCATCAGTTCCGGGACAGGGGTAGCCAAAAACATTCAGTACTTC. It encodes CAISSGTGVAKNIQYF.

The rearrangement links TRBV7-2 to TRBJ1-2; D unresolved. This CDR3 contains 11 residues. Germline V lookup: CDR1 SGHTA, CDR2 FQGNSA. The germline V and J ends were trimmed by 5 bases and 12 bases, with 13 bases remaining between them. The CDR3 DNA reads as TGTGCCAGCAGCAATCGACGGGAGGACACCTTC. As protein: CASSNRREDTF.

The chain couples TRBV7-6 to TRBJ1-1; perhaps TRBD1 as D (6 bases). The CDR3 has 15 amino acids. Germline CDR1 SGHVS, CDR2 FNYEAQ. The V and J ends lost 3 bases and 4 bases respectively, with 15 bases between them. As DNA, the CDR3 is TGTGCCAGCAGCTTGGGGTTAGGGGGATCCACTGAAGCTTTCTTT. Its protein product is CASSLGLGGSTEAFF.

This CDR3 is CASSDPGQEQETQYF. As DNA, the CDR3 is TGTGCCAGCAGTGATCCGGGACAGGAGCAAGAGACCCAGTACTTC. The J gene is TRBJ2-5, the V gene TRBV6-6, with 8 bases matching TRBD1. Trimming removed 5 bases from V and 2 bases from J; junction bases left unmatched: 7. This CDR3 has 15 residues. From germline, CDR1 is MNHNY and CDR2 SVGAGI (reference sequence).

The count of this clone is one. V is TRBV14 and J is TRBJ2-2; 10 positions match TRBD2. The V gene end was trimmed by 1 base and the J gene end by 5 bases; junction bases not matched to a gene: 4. This CDR3 is built from 16 residues. Looked up from germline, CDR1 is SGHDN and CDR2 is FVKESK. As DNA, the CDR3 is TGTGCCAGCAGCCAAGGTCTAGCGGGAGTGACCGGGGAGCTGTTTTTT. This encodes CASSQGLAGVTGELFF.

The chain links TRBV4-3 to TRBJ1-5; D gene uncertain. The CDR3 extends over 13 amino acids. Germline V gives CDR1 LGHNA, CDR2 YSLEER. With 0 bases removed from V and 7 bases from J, the gap between germline ends came to 7 bases. The CDR3 reads CASSQDRRQPQHF. DNA for the CDR3: TGCGCCAGCAGCCAAGATCGCAGACAGCCCCAGCATTTT.

The chain couples TRBV30 to TRBJ1-2, with 7 bases that match TRBD1. The CDR3 is 14 residues long. Germline V CDR1 and CDR2: GTSNPN, SVGIG (reference sequence). V shed 1 base and J 8 bases; nucleotides not matched to a gene: 10. The CDR3 coding sequence is TGTGCCTGGAGTGAACGAAACAGGGGTTGGGGCTACACCTTC. Residues: CAWSERNRGWGYTF.

This chain connects TRBV7-2 to TRBJ2-1; 11 nucleotides agree with TRBD2. This CDR3 comprises 15 residues. Germline CDR1 SGHTA, CDR2 FQGNSA. V shed 6 bases, J shed 5 bases, and the junction held 6 bases outside the gene matches. CDR3 residues: CASRMTSGAHNEQFF. DNA for the CDR3: TGTGCCAGCAGAATGACTAGCGGGGCCCACAATGAGCAGTTCTTC.

The chain is built from TRBV19 and TRBJ1-5; unclear D gene. Trimming pared 7 bases from V and 1 base from J, leaving 11 bases between. CDR3 length: 14 amino acids. Germline V gene lookup returns CDR1 LNHDA and CDR2 SQIVND (reference sequence). CDR3 sequence: CASTPGLSNQPQHF. CDR3 in DNA: TGTGCCAGTACCCCAGGACTGAGCAATCAGCCCCAGCATTTT. The full variable domain, in which reference TRBV19 and TRBJ1-5 provide the parts outside the CDR3, is DGGITQSPKYLFRKEGQNVTLSCEQNLNHDAMYWYRQDPGQGLRLIYYSQIVNDFQKGDIAEGYSVSREKKESFPLTVTSAQKNPTAFYLCASTPGLSNQPQHFGDGTRLSIL.

The CDR3 nucleotides read TGTGCCAGCAGGGGCACCGACTCTGGAAACACCATATATTTT. This encodes CASRGTDSGNTIYF. This sequence joins TRBV25-1 and TRBJ1-3; D call uncertain. This CDR3 contains 14 residues. V was pared by 6 bases and J by 0 bases, with 9 bases between. Germline values: CDR1 MGHDK, CDR2 SYGVNS.

This chain connects TRBV18 to TRBJ1-3; D is ambiguous. Germline loops: CDR1 KGHSH, CDR2 LQKENI. The CDR3 runs to 15 residues. V lost 1 base and J 4 bases, leaving 11 bases between the germline ends. In DNA form, the CDR3 reads TGTGCCAGCTCACCACGCGGATTAGAGGGAAACACCATATATTTT. This translates into CASSPRGLEGNTIYF.

This clone was detected once. The rearrangement links TRBV30 to TRBJ1-4; D is undetermined. This CDR3 comprises 16 residues. Per the germline V gene, CDR1 is GTSNPN and CDR2 is SVGIG (reference sequence). V shed 2 bases and J shed 7 bases, with 20 bases lying between them. CDR3 sequence: CAWSPHSGLRGEKLFF. Here the CDR3 DNA reads TGTGCCTGGAGTCCACACTCCGGCCTACGGGGTGAAAAACTGTTTTTT. Looking up the rest from reference TRBV30 and TRBJ1-4 gives the full variable domain: SQTIHQWPATLVQPVGSPLSLECTVEGTSNPNLYWYRQAAGRGLQLLFYSVGIGQISSEVPQNLSASRPQDRQFILSSKKLLLSDSGFYLCAWSPHSGLRGEKLFFGSGTQLSVL.

V gene TRBV6-5 combines with J gene TRBJ2-7; TRBD1 matches 9 bases. Germline lookup yields CDR1 MNHEY and CDR2 SVGAGI. After removal of 5 bases from V and 2 bases from J, the junction contained 7 bases not matched to a gene. The length of the CDR3 is 15 residues. The CDR3 is CASSPLTGGTYEQYF. CDR3 coding DNA: TGTGCCAGCAGTCCCCTAACAGGGGGCACCTACGAGCAGTACTTC.